The 3 T cell receptor beta chains in this list originate from one sample, sequenced in a study of T-cell reconstitution after alpha-beta-depleted transplantation in children. Researchers prepared the TCRbeta library using unique molecular identifiers, the study reports. MiXCR was run by TCRdb on the PCR reads, yielding one entry per CDR3 protein. The sample carries some 830,000 distinct CDR3 sequences, roughly 15% recorded once. Sequencing used PBMCs, mostly from graft donor cells, obtained 360 days after TCRalphabeta/CD19-depleted stem cell transplant. These receptors were taken from a male patient younger than 18 who had a stem cell transplant for acute lymphoblastic leukemia, so the T cells may come from the graft donor.

There are a few counts of this clonotype. The CDR3 nucleotides read TGCGCCAGCAGCCAAGAATATCAGGGGGGCGAGACCCAGTACTTC. Its protein is CASSQEYQGGETQYF. The chain recombines TRBV4-1 with TRBJ2-5; D is perhaps TRBD1 (7 bases). V was trimmed by 0 bases and J by 5 bases, leaving 13 bases between them. CDR3 length: 15 amino acids. Per the germline V gene, CDR1 is MGHRA and CDR2 is YSYEKL.

This clonotype was counted ten times or more. The rearrangement links TRBV20-1 to TRBJ2-7, with D perhaps being TRBD1 or TRBD2 (6 bases each). V gave up 5 bases and J gave up 0 bases, with 20 bases separating them. The CDR3 extends over 16 amino acids. Germline V gives CDR1 DFQATT, CDR2 SNEGSKA (reference sequence). The CDR3 sequence: CSAPQGGTVSSYEQYF. CDR3 sequence (DNA): TGCAGTGCTCCCCAAGGGGGGACGGTAAGCTCCTACGAGCAGTACTTC.

The V gene is TRBV20-1, the J gene TRBJ2-2; no firm D call. This CDR3 is built from 11 residues. V was shortened by 6 bases and J by 3 bases, with 5 bases between the two germline ends. Germline V gene data show CDR1 as DFQATT and CDR2 as SNEGSKA (reference sequence). CDR3 nucleotide sequence: TGCAGTGCCTTGTACACCGGGGAGCTGTTTTTT. Protein: CSALYTGELFF.